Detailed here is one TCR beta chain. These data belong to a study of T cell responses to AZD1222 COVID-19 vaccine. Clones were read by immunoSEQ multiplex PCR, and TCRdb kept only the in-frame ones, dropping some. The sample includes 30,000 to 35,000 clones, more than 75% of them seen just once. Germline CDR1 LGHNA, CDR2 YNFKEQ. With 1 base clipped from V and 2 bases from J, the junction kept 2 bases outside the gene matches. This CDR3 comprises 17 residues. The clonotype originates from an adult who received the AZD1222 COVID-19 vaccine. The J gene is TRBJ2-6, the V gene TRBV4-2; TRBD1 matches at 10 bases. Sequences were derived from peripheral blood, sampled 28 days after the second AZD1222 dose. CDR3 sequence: CASSQGQGAAGANVLTF. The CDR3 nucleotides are TGTGCCAGCAGCCAAGGACAGGGGGCAGCTGGGGCCAACGTCCTGACTTTC.